The clone carrying this T cell receptor (beta chain) came up many times. TCRdb fed the 5' RACE reads into MiXCR, producing one record per CDR3 protein. The sample shows 85,000 to 120,000 distinct CDR3 sequences, around 13% of them seen only once. Germline-derived CDR1 and CDR2 are SEHNR and FQNEAQ (reference sequence). The ends were cut back, 3 bases at V and 7 bases at J, with 10 bases in the middle. This CDR3 is 12 amino acids long. This sample was included in a study of early T cells in non-severe SARS-CoV-2 infection. The chain is built from TRBV7-9 and TRBJ2-7, with TRBD2 as a possible D gene (5 bases). The receptor was isolated from an adult who was a healthcare worker with PCR-confirmed SARS-CoV-2 infection or an uninfected control (not recorded which). Sequencing was done on a sample of whole blood. CDR3 residues: CASSLDPGEQYF. CDR3 sequence (DNA): TGTGCCAGCAGCTTGGACCCGGGGGAGCAGTACTTC.